This record looks at one T cell receptor beta chain sequence and its context. This record comes from a study of CD8 T cells in Susac syndrome. The CDR3 totals 13 residues. With 4 bases clipped from V and 9 bases from J, the junction kept 5 bases outside the gene matches. CDR1 SGDLS and CDR2 YYNGEE come from the germline V gene. An input of about 0.5 to 1 ug of RNA was subjected to reverse transcription using random hexamers. It was immunoSEQ multiplex PCR that amplified TCR beta CDR3 across 54 Vbeta and 13 Jbeta. TCRdb processed the immunoSEQ multiplex PCR reads anew with MiXCR; each CDR3 protein has one entry. In the table there are under 150,000 distinct CDR3 sequences, about 93% of which are singletons.

Sequencing used CD8+ T cells from PBMCs. V gene TRBV9 combines with J gene TRBJ2-2; 8 bases are shared with TRBD1. The receptor's source is a human donor in good health. This chain's CDR3 is CASSLRQGWELFF. The CDR3 DNA is TGTGCCAGCAGCCTTCGACAGGGGTGGGAGCTGTTTTTT.